Below, one T cell receptor beta chain is given with its context. This CDR3 has 12 residues. The germline gives CDR1 SGHNT, CDR2 YYREEE (reference sequence). V gave up 0 bases and J gave up 4 bases, with 4 bases separating them. This sample stems from a study of blood T cell repertoires in COVID-19. The wider study: The United States, Italy and Spain provided the acute and convalescent COVID-19 samples. T cells, B-cell-depleted T cells, or PBMCs supplied cDNA or gDNA.

Authors' processing steps: Reference gene primer amplification yielded estimated nucleated cell counts. Sequencing was performed with immunoSEQ multiplex PCR; in TCRdb, only in-frame clones are kept and a portion is missing. From that table come the V and J calls and clone size; the DNA was used to work out D and trimming. The sample has 250,000 to 300,000 clones; 75% to 90% are singletons. The TCR sequence derives from a woman in her twenties or thirties with active or convalescent COVID-19. The chain employs TRBV5-4 and TRBJ1-2; no reliable D call. Sequencing input: peripheral blood. Here the CDR3 reads CASSLDIYGYTF. The CDR3 DNA sequence: TGTGCCAGCAGCTTGGATATCTATGGCTACACCTTC.